The 12 T cell receptor beta chains in this list originate from one sample, sequenced in a study of T cells in Graves' hyperthyroidism and ophthalmopathy. Amplified TCR beta CDR3 regions came from RNA transcripts. RT-PCR in the first round (using the HTBI primer set) targeted the TCR CDR3. TCRdb reprocessed the multiplex PCR reads with MiXCR, giving one entry per CDR3 protein. The sample has some 350,000 distinct CDR3 sequences, 15% to 18% seen once; the top ten hold around a quarter. Source material: blood. These receptors came from a young woman with Graves' hyperthyroidism that later progressed to Graves' ophthalmopathy.

This clonotype has ten or more counts. This chain uses TRBV12-3 or TRBV12-4 with TRBJ1-4; unclear D gene. Trimming cost V 4 bases and J 8 bases, with 8 bases left between them. The CDR3 has 12 residues. The CDR3 nucleotides read TGTGCCAGCAGTTACGGGCCCGAAAAACTGTTTTTT. Protein sequence: CASSYGPEKLFF.

The sample holds many counts of this clonotype. The rearrangement joins TRBV3-1 to TRBJ1-3; TRBD1 might be the D (6 bases). With 4 bases removed from V and 3 bases from J, the gap between germline ends came to 31 bases. Germline V gene lookup returns CDR1 LGHDT and CDR2 YNNKEL (reference sequence). The CDR3 contains 21 residues. This CDR3 is CASSRNLGTSSSLLIGNTIYF. CDR3 nucleotides: TGTGCCAGCAGCCGCAATCTAGGGACATCTTCCTCGCTACTGATTGGAAACACCATATATTTT. Combining the CDR3 with reference TRBV3-1 and TRBJ1-3 gives the whole variable domain DTAVSQTPKYLVTQMGNDKSIKCEQNLGHDTMYWYKQDSKKFLKIMFSYNNKELIINETVPNRFSPKSPDKAHLNLHINSLELGDSAVYFCASSRNLGTSSSLLIGNTIYFGEGSWLTVV.

V is TRBV9 and J is TRBJ2-5, with 13 bases fitting TRBD2. J gave up 2 bases and V 3 bases, and 10 bases lay outside the gene matches. Germline values: CDR1 SGDLS, CDR2 YYNGEE. The CDR3 covers 18 residues. The CDR3 loop is CASSGLGTSGEDQETQYF. The CDR3 DNA reads TGTGCCAGCAGCGGCCTCGGGACTAGCGGGGAAGATCAAGAGACCCAGTACTTC.

The chain has TRBV10-3 and TRBJ1-1, with D possibly being TRBD1 (6 bases). The CDR3 has 17 amino acids. V gave up 3 bases and J gave up 0 bases, with 17 bases separating them. Germline values: CDR1 ENHRY, CDR2 SYGVKD. The CDR3 spells CAISDRGGGALNTEAFF. For the CDR3, the DNA is TGTGCCATCAGTGACCGGGGGGGGGGGGCATTGAACACTGAAGCTTTCTTT.

The rearrangement links TRBV5-6 to TRBJ2-7; possible D gene TRBD2, 6 bases. Germline values: CDR1 SGHDT, CDR2 YYEEEE. Trimming shortened V by 5 bases and J by 8 bases, and 11 bases separated the two germline ends. The CDR3 length is 11 residues. CDR3 DNA: TGTGCCAGCAGGTGGGGGGAGCAGCAGTACTTC. Its translation: CASRWGEQQYF.

The V gene is TRBV3-1, the J gene TRBJ2-5, with D possibly called TRBD1 or TRBD2 (5 bases each). The CDR3 is made up of 15 amino acids. CDR1 LGHDT and CDR2 YNNKEL come from the germline V gene (reference sequence). Trimming pared 5 bases from V and 1 base from J, leaving 14 bases between. CDR3 DNA sequence: TGTGCCAGCAGCGAGTGGGGCGCGGGCCAAGAGACCCAGTACTTC. It yields the protein CASSEWGAGQETQYF.

This clonotype was detected once. This could be a read error, since a much larger clone is one nucleotide away. This sequence joins TRBV5-1 and TRBJ1-5; the match to TRBD1 covers 7 bases. CDR3 length: 15 amino acids. Per germline, CDR1 SGHRS and CDR2 YFSETQ. Here the CDR3 DNA reads TGCGTCAGCAGCATTGGTGGACAGGTAGGACAGCCCCAGCATTTT. It encodes CVSSIGGQVGQPQHF.

This clonotype was counted many times. The chain couples TRBV9 to TRBJ1-6; no definite D call. Trimming removed 4 bases from V and 7 bases from J, with 9 bases in between. Germline values: CDR1 SGDLS, CDR2 YYNGEE. CDR3 length: 13 residues. This chain's CDR3 is CASSQVGNSPLHF. The CDR3 bases are TGTGCCAGCAGCCAGGTCGGGAATTCACCCCTCCACTTT.

This clonotype was observed a handful of times. The rearrangement joins TRBV6-5 to TRBJ1-3; no reliable D call. Looked up from germline, CDR1 is MNHEY and CDR2 is SVGAGI. Trimming stripped 0 bases from V and 2 bases from J, with 14 bases between. The CDR3 totals 17 residues. The CDR3 sequence: CASSYSKTPVTGNTIYF. CDR3 DNA sequence: TGTGCCAGCAGTTACTCGAAGACCCCGGTTACTGGAAACACCATATATTTT.

This clonotype was detected many times. The rearrangement links TRBV9 to TRBJ2-5; tentatively, D is TRBD1 or TRBD2 (5 bases each). The CDR3 runs 15 residues. With 6 bases removed from V and 2 bases from J, the gap between germline ends came to 17 bases. In germline, CDR1 is SGDLS, CDR2 YYNGEE. Here the CDR3 reads CASTVGPMWQETQYF. The CDR3 nucleotides are TGTGCCAGCACCGTGGGACCGATGTGGCAAGAGACCCAGTACTTC.

This chain joins TRBV4-1 and TRBJ2-7, with D tentatively TRBD2 (6 bases). The CDR3 totals 16 residues. Per germline, CDR1 MGHRA and CDR2 YSYEKL. Trimming cost V 1 base and J 6 bases, with 19 bases left between them. The CDR3 nucleotides read TGCGCCAGCAGCCAAGCCTCAGGGAGGACTTCTGGCGAGCAGTACTTC. Translation: CASSQASGRTSGEQYF.

This clonotype was detected many times. The chain joins TRBV28 to TRBJ1-5, with TRBD1 as a possible D gene (5 bases). Germline V gene data show CDR1 as MDHEN and CDR2 as SYDVKM. The CDR3 extends over 13 amino acids. V lost 6 bases and J lost 6, with 12 bases in between. The CDR3 region has the DNA TGTGCCAGCAGAATAGGGGCAGGTCAGCCCCAGCATTTT. This sequence encodes CASRIGAGQPQHF. The variable domain in full, with the rest retrieved from reference TRBV28 and TRBJ1-5, is DVKVTQSSRYLVKRTGEKVFLECVQDMDHENMFWYRQDPGLGLRLIYFSYDVKMKEKGDIPEGYSVSREKKERFSLILESASTNQTSMYLCASRIGAGQPQHFGDGTRLSIL.